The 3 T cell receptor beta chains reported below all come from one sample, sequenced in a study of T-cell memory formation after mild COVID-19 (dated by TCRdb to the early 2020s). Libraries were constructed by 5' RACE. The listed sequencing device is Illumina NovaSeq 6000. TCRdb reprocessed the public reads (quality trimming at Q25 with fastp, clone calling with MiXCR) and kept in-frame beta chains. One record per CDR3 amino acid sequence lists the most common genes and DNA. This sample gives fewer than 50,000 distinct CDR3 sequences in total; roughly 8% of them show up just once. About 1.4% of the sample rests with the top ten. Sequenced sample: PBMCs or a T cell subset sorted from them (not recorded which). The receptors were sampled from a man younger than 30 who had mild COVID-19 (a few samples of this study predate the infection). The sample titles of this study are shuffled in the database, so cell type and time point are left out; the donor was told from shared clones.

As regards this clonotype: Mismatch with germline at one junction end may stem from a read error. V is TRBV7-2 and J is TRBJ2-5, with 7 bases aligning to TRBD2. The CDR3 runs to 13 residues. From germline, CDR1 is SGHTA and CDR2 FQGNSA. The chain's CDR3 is CASSYPGQAGGDF. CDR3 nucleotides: TGTGCCAGCAGCTACCCCGGGCAGGCTGGGGGGGACTTC.

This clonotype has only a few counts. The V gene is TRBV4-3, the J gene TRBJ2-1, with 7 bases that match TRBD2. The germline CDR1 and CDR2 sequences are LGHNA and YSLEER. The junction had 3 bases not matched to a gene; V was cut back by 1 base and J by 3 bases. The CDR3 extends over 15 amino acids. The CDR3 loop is CASSQGPGGYNEQFF. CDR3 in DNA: TGCGCCAGCAGCCAAGGTCCGGGGGGCTACAATGAGCAGTTCTTC.

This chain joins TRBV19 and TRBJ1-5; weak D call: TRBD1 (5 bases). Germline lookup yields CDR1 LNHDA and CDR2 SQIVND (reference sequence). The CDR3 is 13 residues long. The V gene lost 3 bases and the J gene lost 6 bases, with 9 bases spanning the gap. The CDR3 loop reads CASSMSRAQPQHF. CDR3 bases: TGTGCCAGTAGTATGAGCAGGGCTCAGCCCCAGCATTTT.